Each of the 11 T cell receptor beta chains below was sequenced from the same sample in a study of T cell repertoires in cytomegalovirus infection. TCRdb re-called the reads through MiXCR, storing one row per CDR3 protein. The sample includes 310,000 or so distinct CDR3 sequences, under 20% of them seen just once. Sequencing input: PBMCs. Receptors originate from a human donor in good health (CMV status not recorded). Some clones in this sample may be carry-over from other donors' samples.

This clonotype was seen repeatedly, ten times or more. The V and J genes are TRBV7-2 and TRBJ1-1, with D unresolved. The V and J ends lost 1 base and 1 base respectively, with 10 bases between them. There are 15 residues in the CDR3. CDR1 and CDR2 from the germline V gene are SGHTA and FQGNSA. CDR3 amino acids: CASSLGRLQNTEAFF. The DNA of the CDR3 is TGTGCCAGCAGCTTAGGCAGACTGCAGAACACTGAAGCTTTCTTT.

The chain is built from TRBV20-1 and TRBJ2-3; 9 bases agree with TRBD2. The V gene's germline CDR1 is DFQATT and CDR2 SNEGSKA (reference sequence). The CDR3 contains 15 residues. V shed 5 bases, J shed 2 bases, and the junction held 8 bases outside the gene matches. Here the CDR3 DNA reads TGCAGTGCTCCCGGGGCGGGGGGGAACACAGATACGCAGTATTTT. It encodes CSAPGAGGNTDTQYF.

The sample holds many counts of this clonotype. V and J are TRBV7-2 and TRBJ2-1, with 9 bases aligning to TRBD2. This CDR3 has 14 amino acids. Trimming cost V 4 bases and J 7 bases; bases outside gene matches: 5. CDR1 and CDR2 (germline): SGHTA, FQGNSA. Written as DNA, the CDR3 is TGTGCCAGCAGCTATACTAGCGGGCCAAATGAGCAGTTCTTC. The encoded protein is CASSYTSGPNEQFF.

This clonotype was recorded a few times. This sequence joins TRBV5-6 and TRBJ2-6, with D tentatively TRBD1 or TRBD2 (5 bases each). V lost 0 bases and J 1 base, leaving 14 bases between the germline ends. Germline lookup yields CDR1 SGHDT and CDR2 YYEEEE. The CDR3 extends over 18 amino acids. The CDR3 is CASSLVPGRPSGANVLTF. The DNA for the CDR3 is TGTGCCAGCAGCTTGGTTCCGGGACGGCCTTCTGGGGCCAACGTCCTGACTTTC. Combining the CDR3 with reference TRBV5-6 and TRBJ2-6 gives the whole variable domain DAGVTQSPTHLIKTRGQQVTLRCSPKSGHDTVSWYQQALGQGPQFIFQYYEEEERQRGNFPDRFSGHQFPNYSSELNVNALLLGDSALYLCASSLVPGRPSGANVLTFGAGSRLTVL.

Ten or more counts support this clonotype. The J gene is TRBJ1-4, the V gene TRBV7-2; weak D call: TRBD1 (5 bases). Trimming shortened V by 5 bases and J by 6 bases, and 10 bases separated the two germline ends. Per germline, CDR1 SGHTA and CDR2 FQGNSA. CDR3 length equals 13 residues. The CDR3, as DNA: TGTGCCAGCAGCGTGGGACTGGATGAAAAACTGTTTTTT. It codes for CASSVGLDEKLFF.

This clonotype was picked up many times. The chain employs TRBV7-2 and TRBJ1-1; no clear D gene. Per the germline V gene, CDR1 is SGHTA and CDR2 is FQGNSA. The CDR3 loop spans 13 amino acids. V was trimmed by 8 bases and J by 1 base, leaving 11 bases between them. The CDR3 here is CASRRIENTEAFF. The CDR3 DNA reads TGTGCCAGCCGCCGGATTGAGAACACTGAAGCTTTCTTT.

The V and J genes are TRBV7-9 and TRBJ1-1, with 10 bases fitting TRBD1. There are 16 residues in the CDR3. The junction had 6 bases not matched to a gene; V was cut back by 4 bases and J by 1 base. The germline CDR1 and CDR2 sequences are SEHNR and FQNEAQ (reference sequence). The CDR3 sequence: CASSSLTGGRNTEAFF. The CDR3 nucleotides read TGTGCCAGCAGCTCATTGACAGGGGGCCGGAACACTGAAGCTTTCTTT.

The chain employs TRBV2 and TRBJ2-7; 12 positions agree with TRBD1. Germline loops: CDR1 SNHLY, CDR2 FYNNEI. The CDR3 covers 15 residues. After removal of 7 bases from V and 4 bases from J, the junction contained 8 bases not matched to a gene. CDR3 DNA: TGTGCCAGCACCGGAGGGGACAGGGGGCTGTACGAGCAGTACTTC. Encoded protein: CASTGGDRGLYEQYF.

V and J are TRBV20-1 and TRBJ1-5; a weak D match, TRBD1 (6 bases). Trimming removed 3 bases from V and 4 bases from J, with 13 bases in between. Germline V gene lookup returns CDR1 DFQATT and CDR2 SNEGSKA (reference sequence). The CDR3 is made up of 14 amino acids. The CDR3 here is CSASGLQGNQPQHF. The CDR3, as DNA: TGCAGTGCTAGCGGGTTGCAGGGGAATCAGCCCCAGCATTTT.

This clonotype was detected many times. The chain links TRBV4-2 to TRBJ1-1, with D possibly being TRBD1 (5 bases). Per germline, CDR1 LGHNA and CDR2 YNFKEQ. This CDR3 spans 14 amino acids. Trimming stripped 3 bases from V and 7 bases from J, with 15 bases between. As DNA, the CDR3 is TGTGCCAGCAGCCAGACTGGGACCGCTCTTGAAGCTTTCTTT. This codes for CASSQTGTALEAFF.

The chain couples TRBV6-1 to TRBJ1-5, with D tentatively TRBD1 (5 bases). The CDR3 loop spans 15 amino acids. Trimming removed 5 bases from V and 1 base from J, with 12 bases in between. In germline, CDR1 is MNHNS, CDR2 SASEGT. The chain's CDR3 is CASSPAGGSNQPQHF. In DNA form, the CDR3 reads TGTGCCAGCAGTCCGGCGGGGGGGAGCAATCAGCCCCAGCATTTT.